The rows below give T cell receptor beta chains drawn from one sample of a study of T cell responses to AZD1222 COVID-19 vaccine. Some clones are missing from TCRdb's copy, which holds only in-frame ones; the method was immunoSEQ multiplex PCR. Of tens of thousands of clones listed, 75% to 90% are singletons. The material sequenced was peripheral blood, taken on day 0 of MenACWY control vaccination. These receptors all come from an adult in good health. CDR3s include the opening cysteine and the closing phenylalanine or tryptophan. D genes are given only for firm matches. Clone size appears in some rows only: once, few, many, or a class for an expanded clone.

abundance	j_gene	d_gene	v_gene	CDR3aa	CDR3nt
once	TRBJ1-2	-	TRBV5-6	CASSPEGSLPYGYTF	TGTGCCAGCAGCCCGGAGGGCAGCCTTCCCTATGGCTACACCTTC
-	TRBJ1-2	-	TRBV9	CASSETVNYGYTF	TGTGCCAGCAGCGAGACAGTTAACTATGGCTACACCTTC
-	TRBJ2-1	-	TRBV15	CATSRVTSPGNEQFF	TGTGCCACCAGCAGAGTTACTAGCCCCGGCAATGAGCAGTTCTTC
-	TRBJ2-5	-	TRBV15	CATSTTGSETQYF	TGTGCCACCAGTACCACCGGGTCTGAGACCCAGTACTTC
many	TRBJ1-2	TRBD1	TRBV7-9	CASSLKEPGGYGYTF	TGTGCCAGCAGCTTAAAGGAGCCAGGGGGCTATGGCTACACCTTC
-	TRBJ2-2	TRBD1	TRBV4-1	CASSSRMTGGSTGELFF	TGCGCCAGCAGCAGCAGGATGACAGGGGGCAGTACCGGGGAGCTGTTTTTT
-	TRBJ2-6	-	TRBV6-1	CASSDPTGANVLTF	TGTGCCAGCAGTGATCCCACGGGGGCCAACGTCCTGACTTTC
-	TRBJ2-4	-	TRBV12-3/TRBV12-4	CASSVKNIQYF	TGTGCCAGCAGTGTAAAAAACATTCAGTACTTC
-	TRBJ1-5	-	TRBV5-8	CASSRGQNYQPQHF	TGTGCCAGCAGCCGGGGGCAGAACTATCAGCCCCAGCATTTT
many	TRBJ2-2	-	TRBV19	CASSSLDRSNTGELFF	TGTGCCAGTAGTTCTTTAGACAGGAGCAACACCGGGGAGCTGTTTTTT
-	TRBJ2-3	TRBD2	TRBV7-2	CASSLFPSGRDGSDTQYF	TGTGCCAGCAGCTTATTCCCTAGCGGGAGGGATGGATCAGATACGCAGTATTTT
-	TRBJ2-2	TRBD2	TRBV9	CASSILAGPAGELFF	TGTGCCAGCAGTATTCTAGCGGGACCTGCCGGGGAGCTGTTTTTT
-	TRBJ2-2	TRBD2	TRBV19	CASSILGTSGKNTGELFF	TGTGCCAGTAGTATCCTCGGGACTAGCGGGAAGAACACCGGGGAGCTGTTTTTT
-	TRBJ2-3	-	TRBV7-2	CASKTAGRRTDTQYF	TGTGCCAGCAAGACGGCGGGAAGACGCACAGATACGCAGTATTTT
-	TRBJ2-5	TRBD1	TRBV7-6	CASSLAQTGEETQYF	TGTGCCAGCAGCTTAGCGCAGACAGGGGAAGAGACCCAGTACTTC
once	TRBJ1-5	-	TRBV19	CASSSELAGHQHF	TGTGCCAGTAGTAGTGAACTGGCGGGACACCAGCATTTT
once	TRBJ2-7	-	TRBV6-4	CASSDSPTGPHEQYF	TGTGCCAGCAGTGACTCACCAACAGGGCCCCACGAGCAGTACTTC
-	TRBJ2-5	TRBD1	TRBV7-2	CASSGGQPSQETQYF	TGTGCCAGCAGCGGGGGACAGCCCAGCCAAGAGACCCAGTACTTC
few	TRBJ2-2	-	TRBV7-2	CASSKNAGLNTGELFF	TGTGCCAGCAGCAAAAACGCTGGACTGAACACCGGGGAGCTGTTTTTT
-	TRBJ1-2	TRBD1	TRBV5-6	CASSTRQGVYGYTF	TGTGCCAGCAGCACAAGACAGGGGGTCTATGGCTACACCTTC
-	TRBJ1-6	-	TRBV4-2	CASSQGLVQGSSYNSPLHF	TGTGCCAGCAGCCAAGGACTCGTACAGGGCAGCTCCTATAATTCACCCCTCCACTTT
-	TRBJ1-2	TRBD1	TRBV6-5	CASNTRDRPNYGYTF	TGTGCCAGCAACACACGGGACAGACCTAACTATGGCTACACCTTC
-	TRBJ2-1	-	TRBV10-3	CAISGPLGPEDNEQFF	TGTGCCATCAGTGGCCCTTTGGGGCCCGAAGACAATGAGCAGTTCTTC
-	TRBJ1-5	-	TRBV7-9	CASSPETHSRNQPQHF	TGTGCCAGCAGCCCCGAGACACACTCCCGCAATCAGCCCCAGCATTTT
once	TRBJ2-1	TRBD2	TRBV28	CASSLRSGSSDEQFF	TGTGCCAGCAGTTTACGGAGCGGGAGCTCCGATGAGCAGTTCTTC
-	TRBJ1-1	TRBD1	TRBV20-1	CSASWDSNTEAFF	TGCAGTGCTAGTTGGGACAGCAACACTGAAGCTTTCTTT
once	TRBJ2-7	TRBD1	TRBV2	CARQTGNYEQYF	TGTGCCAGGCAGACAGGGAACTACGAGCAGTACTTC
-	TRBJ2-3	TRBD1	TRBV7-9	CASSPGTGDYDTQYF	TGTGCCAGCAGCCCCGGGACAGGGGATTATGATACGCAGTATTTT
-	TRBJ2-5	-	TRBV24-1	CATSEIGLETQYF	TGTGCCACCAGTGAAATCGGTCTAGAGACCCAGTACTTC
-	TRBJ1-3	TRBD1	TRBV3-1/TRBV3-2	CASSQATGGISGNTIYF	TGTGCCAGCAGCCAAGCTACAGGGGGCATCTCTGGAAACACCATATATTTT
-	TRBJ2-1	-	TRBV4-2	CASSQDSPRESSYNEQFF	TGTGCCAGCAGCCAAGACAGCCCTAGGGAGAGCTCCTACAATGAGCAGTTCTTC